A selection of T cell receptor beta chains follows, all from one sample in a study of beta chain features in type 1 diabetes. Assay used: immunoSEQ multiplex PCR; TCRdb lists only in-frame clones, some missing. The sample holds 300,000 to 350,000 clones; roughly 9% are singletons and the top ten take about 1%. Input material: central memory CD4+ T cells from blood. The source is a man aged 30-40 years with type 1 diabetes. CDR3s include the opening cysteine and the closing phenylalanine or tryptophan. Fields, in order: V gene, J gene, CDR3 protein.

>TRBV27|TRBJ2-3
CASSPRGRAGSTDTQYF
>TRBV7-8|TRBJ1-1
CASSLDRGNTEAFF
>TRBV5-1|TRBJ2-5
CASSLGTSETQYF
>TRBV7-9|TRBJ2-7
CASSLTQSGYEQYF
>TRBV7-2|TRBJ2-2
CASSFKGTAPTGELFF
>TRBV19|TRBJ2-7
CASSTGSFVGQYF
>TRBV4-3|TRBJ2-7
CASSHTSGGYEQYF
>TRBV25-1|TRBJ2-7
CASTAAGGTYEQYF
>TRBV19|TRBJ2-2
CASSIKWGAGELFF
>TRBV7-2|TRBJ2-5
CASSLASETQYF
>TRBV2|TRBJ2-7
CASSLRQGPYEQYF
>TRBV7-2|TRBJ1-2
CASSPDRAKGGYTF
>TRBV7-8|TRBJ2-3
CASSRDSTDTQYF
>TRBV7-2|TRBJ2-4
CASSTQAGLAKNIQYF
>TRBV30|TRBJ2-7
CAWSVLGTGRNF
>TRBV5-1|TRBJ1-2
CASGSNYGYTF
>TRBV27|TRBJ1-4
CASSPTRQPNEKLFF